The clone carrying this T cell receptor (beta chain) was counted between two and nine times. Its antigen is as yet unknown. The CDR3 covers 16 residues. Trimming took 6 bases from V and 5 from J; bases not matched to a gene: 10. In germline, CDR1 is MDHEN, CDR2 SYDVKM. Combining iRepertoire HTBI primers with Arm-PCR of CDR3 regions, the authors built TCR beta libraries. TCRdb called the multiplex PCR reads again in MiXCR, with one record for every CDR3 protein. The sample contains around 400,000 distinct CDR3 sequences, 23% of which appear only once. Time point in this sample: persistent/refractory GD, antithyroid drugs over 5 years with positive TRAb. The TCR library was made from RNA extracted from PBMCs. The data were obtained in a study of regulatory T cells in long-lasting Graves disease. General study findings and limits: There were preferences for TRBV28, TRBJ1-2 and TRBJ2-5 in persistent disease.

The V call is TRBV28, the J call TRBJ2-1; 10 nucleotides agree with TRBD1. The source was peripheral blood mononuclear cells (PBMCs), collected when the disease was refractory, from a patient treated with antithyroid drugs. The sequence was collected from a woman between 40 and 50 years old with Graves disease. In DNA form, the CDR3 reads TGTGCCAGCAGCGCCGCGGACAGGGGGGTGAACAATGAGCAGTTCTTC. It encodes CASSAADRGVNNEQFF.